These 12 T cell receptor beta chains were sequenced from one sample in a study of T cells in Graves' hyperthyroidism and ophthalmopathy. Researchers took RNA transcripts and amplified the TCR beta CDR3 regions from them. HTBI primers were employed in a first-round RT-PCR of the TCR CDR3. TCRdb called the multiplex PCR reads again in MiXCR, with one record for every CDR3 protein. Of hundreds of thousands of distinct CDR3 sequences detected, approximately 15% appear once; the ten largest clones hold 10% to 13%. What was sequenced was blood. The receptor set was obtained from a woman aged 18-29 years with Graves' hyperthyroidism.

The chain carries TRBV4-3 and TRBJ2-1, with D possibly being TRBD1 (6 bases). The CDR3 consists of 15 residues. From germline, CDR1 is LGHNA and CDR2 YSLEER. Trimming shortened V by 0 bases and J by 3 bases, and 9 bases separated the two germline ends. CDR3: CASSQDRTVYNEQFF. The CDR3 nucleotides are TGCGCCAGCAGCCAAGATCGGACAGTCTACAATGAGCAGTTCTTC.

J is TRBJ2-1 and V is TRBV25-1; 11 bases are shared with TRBD2. With 3 bases clipped from V and 8 bases from J, the junction kept 9 bases outside the gene matches. Germline-derived CDR1 and CDR2 are MGHDK and SYGVNS. The CDR3 has 16 amino acids. The CDR3 reads CASSDFTSGRVYEQFF. The CDR3 bases are TGTGCCAGCAGTGATTTTACTAGCGGGAGAGTGTATGAGCAGTTCTTC.

This clonotype showed up many times. V and J are TRBV3-1 and TRBJ1-5; TRBD1 is a possible D gene (5 bases). CDR1 LGHDT and CDR2 YNNKEL come from the germline V gene (reference sequence). The CDR3 spans 13 residues. The germline V and J ends were trimmed by 2 bases and 7 bases, with 9 bases remaining between them. The CDR3 loop is CASSQRGGQPQHF. In nucleotides, the CDR3 is TGTGCCAGCAGCCAAAGGGGCGGCCAGCCCCAGCATTTT.

The V call is TRBV19, the J call TRBJ1-2; 7 bases map to TRBD1. V trimming: 6 bases; J trimming: 5 bases; junction bases outside the gene matches: 9. Looked up from germline, CDR1 is LNHDA and CDR2 is SQIVND (reference sequence). This CDR3 contains 14 residues. CDR3 sequence reads: CASRRPGQSYGYTF. The CDR3 coding sequence is TGTGCCAGTAGGAGACCGGGACAGTCATATGGCTACACCTTC.

This clonotype was observed at least ten times. CDR3 DNA sequence: TGTGCCTGGAGAACCGGGACGAACACCGGGGAGCTGTTTTTT. It is translated as CAWRTGTNTGELFF. The rearrangement uses TRBV30 and TRBJ2-2; D is possibly TRBD2 (5 bases). The ends were cut back, 3 bases at V and 0 bases at J, with 8 bases in the middle. Germline CDR1 GTSNPN, CDR2 SVGIG (reference sequence). This CDR3 spans 14 amino acids.

V gene TRBV6-1 combines with J gene TRBJ1-3; D possibly corresponds to TRBD1 (5 bases). This CDR3 comprises 17 residues. V was clipped by 5 bases and J by 0 bases, with 17 bases between them. The germline V gene encodes CDR1 MNHNS and CDR2 SASEGT. The DNA for the CDR3 is TGTGCCAGCAGTCCAAAAAGTAACAGGCACTCTGGAAACACCATATATTTT. Translation gives CASSPKSNRHSGNTIYF.

In this sample, this clonotype turned up many times. This chain connects TRBV4-1 to TRBJ2-5, with a tentative D call TRBD2 (6 bases). Per the germline V gene, CDR1 is MGHRA and CDR2 is YSYEKL. The ends were cut back, 3 bases at V and 5 bases at J, with 16 bases in the middle. The CDR3 totals 15 residues. CDR3 loop: CASSHMSGVAETQYF. The CDR3 DNA is TGCGCCAGCAGCCATATGTCGGGAGTTGCCGAGACCCAGTACTTC.

This clonotype was detected ten times or more. The chain combines TRBV12-3 or TRBV12-4 with TRBJ1-4; the D is unclear. V was cut by 6 bases and J by 7 bases, with 24 bases left in between. This CDR3 contains 17 residues. CDR3 protein: CASSYHEGGGRGEKLFF. CDR3 sequence (DNA): TGTGCCAGCAGCTACCACGAGGGAGGCGGCCGGGGTGAAAAACTGTTTTTT.

This clonotype showed up many times. The gene calls are TRBV28 and TRBJ1-1; tentative D call: TRBD1 (6 bases). CDR1 is MDHEN, CDR2 SYDVKM, per germline. The CDR3 consists of 15 residues. Trimming shortened V by 11 bases and J by 0 bases, and 19 bases separated the two germline ends. In nucleotides, the CDR3 is TGTGCCGGGTCTACAGGGACGAGAATGAACACTGAAGCTTTCTTT. Protein sequence: CAGSTGTRMNTEAFF.

This clonotype showed up many times. The V call is TRBV28, the J call TRBJ2-5; D unresolved. The CDR3 extends over 13 amino acids. The ends were cut back, 3 bases at V and 5 bases at J, with 10 bases in the middle. Germline CDR1 reads MDHEN; CDR2 reads SYDVKM. The CDR3 loop reads CASSFASVETQYF. Here the CDR3 DNA reads TGTGCCAGCAGTTTTGCCAGCGTGGAGACCCAGTACTTC.

The chain links TRBV29-1 to TRBJ2-5, with D unclear. This CDR3 has 14 amino acids. Trimming took 5 bases from V and 5 from J, leaving 18 bases between them. Germline lookup yields CDR1 SQVTM and CDR2 ANQGSEA. CDR3 sequence (DNA): TGCAGCGTTAGATATACCAGAGGTGGGGAGACCCAGTACTTC. Its protein product is CSVRYTRGGETQYF.

This chain joins TRBV7-2 and TRBJ2-1; TRBD2 matches 10 bases. There are 16 residues in the CDR3. Germline V CDR1 and CDR2: SGHTA, FQGNSA. V shed 3 bases and J 9 bases; nucleotides not matched to a gene: 11. CDR3 in DNA: TGTGCCAGCAGCTTCGGCGGTCTAGCGGGAGCGGGTGAGCAGTTCTTC. The encoded protein is CASSFGGLAGAGEQFF.